This entry is about one T cell receptor (beta chain). Its antigen remains unidentified. These data come from a study of T cell repertoires in cytomegalovirus infection. Study summary: Both CMV infection and a matching HLA type were indicated by public TCR beta signatures.

TCRdb used MiXCR to reprocess the reads, holding one entry per CDR3 protein. The sample gives 600,000 to 800,000 distinct CDR3 sequences, about 24% of which show up once; approximately 8.2% is in the top ten. Overall study findings and caveats: Clonotype analysis showed dominance of the ex vivo response by HLA-C-restricted CMV-specific TCR beta clonotypes.

The sequencing sample was made of CD8+ T cells from PBMCs. The source is a human donor in good health (CMV status not recorded). Some clones in this sample may be carry-over from other donors' samples.

CDR3 amino acids: CASSYSLQGGNTEAFF. The CDR3 region has the DNA TGTGCCAGCAGTTACTCGCTACAGGGGGGGAACACTGAAGCTTTCTTT. This sequence joins TRBV6-2 or TRBV6-3 and TRBJ1-1; 8 bases agree with TRBD1. This CDR3 region has 16 residues. Germline trimming cut 0 bases from V and 1 base from J; bases unmatched to any gene: 4. Per the germline V gene, CDR1 is MNHEY and CDR2 is SVGEGT.